Listed here are 2 T cell receptor beta chains from one sample, sequenced in a study of tumor-infiltrating lymphocytes in primary liver carcinoma. Researchers generated TCR beta cDNA from about 460 ng of total RNA, relying on a constant-region primer. Employing slightly modified ARM-PCR, three nested multiplex PCR rounds were run, and these gave rise to the TCR beta libraries. Forward primers for TRBV1-TRBV30 and a C-beta reverse primer served the first two PCR rounds, at about 10 cycles each. MiXCR was run by TCRdb on the multiplex PCR reads, yielding one entry per CDR3 protein. This table has about 350,000 distinct CDR3 sequences, 65% appearing once. Blood RNA was derived from unsorted whole blood, and germline DNA was extracted too. The sequencing sample was made of peripheral blood. The receptors were sampled from a man aged 40-49 years with primary liver carcinoma and hepatitis B virus infection.

The V gene is TRBV5-6, the J gene TRBJ2-7; 9 bases line up with TRBD2. The germline gives CDR1 SGHDT, CDR2 YYEEEE. V lost 3 bases to trimming and J lost 2 bases; unmatched junction nucleotides: 6. There are 15 residues in the CDR3. CDR3 in amino acids: CASSSASGTTYEQYF. CDR3 sequence (DNA): TGTGCCAGCAGCTCGGCTAGCGGGACCACCTACGAGCAGTACTTC.

This clonotype appeared many times. The rearrangement joins TRBV29-1 to TRBJ1-1, with no clear D. Trimming stripped 4 bases from V and 0 bases from J, with 15 bases between. This CDR3 has 15 residues. Germline CDR1 reads SQVTM; CDR2 reads ANQGSEA. CDR3 nucleotide sequence: TGCAGCGTTGGGGAGACCCGTTCCATGAACACTGAAGCTTTCTTT. Residues: CSVGETRSMNTEAFF.